The rows below give T cell receptor beta chains drawn from one sample of a study of cytomegalovirus exposure and HLA in healthy donors. Method: immunoSEQ multiplex PCR; TCRdb's copy keeps in-frame clones and lacks some. The sample shows approximately 110,000 clones, roughly 77% of them seen only once. The specimen sequenced was PBMCs. The receptor set was obtained from a woman aged 25 to 39 in good health and CMV-seronegative. Each CDR3 is given with its conserved first and last residue. A D gene is named only where the DNA matches it firmly. The size field is filled for only some rows; it gives once, few, many or a size class.

size: NA; V: TRBV5-1; J: TRBJ2-1; D: NA; CDR3: CASSLARNNEQFF; DNA: TGCGCCAGCAGCTTGGCGAGGAACAATGAGCAGTTCTTC
size: few; V: TRBV7-9; J: TRBJ1-2; D: TRBD1; CDR3: CASSLPQGQGRYGYTF; DNA: TGTGCCAGCAGCTTACCCCAGGGACAGGGAAGATATGGCTACACCTTC
size: once; V: TRBV5-1; J: TRBJ2-7; D: TRBD1; CDR3: CASSLVTGGYEQYF; DNA: TGCGCCAGCAGCTTGGTTACAGGGGGCTACGAGCAGTACTTC
size: NA; V: TRBV11-3; J: TRBJ2-1; D: TRBD2; CDR3: CASSLVSGMYNEQFF; DNA: TGTGCCAGCAGCTTAGTTAGCGGGATGTACAATGAGCAGTTCTTC
size: NA; V: TRBV7-9; J: TRBJ1-1; D: NA; CDR3: CASSFMQGMNTEAFF; DNA: TGTGCCAGCAGCTTTATGCAGGGGATGAACACTGAAGCTTTCTTT
size: few; V: TRBV5-1; J: TRBJ2-7; D: TRBD2; CDR3: CASSLAPGGFGTFYEQYF; DNA: TGCGCCAGCAGCTTGGCCCCCGGGGGGTTCGGGACTTTCTACGAGCAGTACTTC
size: few; V: TRBV5-1; J: TRBJ1-5; D: NA; CDR3: CASSYGVDQPQHF; DNA: TGCGCCAGCAGCTACGGGGTGGATCAGCCCCAGCATTTT
size: NA; V: TRBV11-3; J: TRBJ2-1; D: NA; CDR3: CASSFSSWEQFF; DNA: TGTGCCAGCAGCTTTAGCAGCTGGGAGCAGTTCTTC
size: NA; V: TRBV19; J: TRBJ2-5; D: TRBD2; CDR3: CASSLSSGTAEETQYF; DNA: TGTGCCAGTAGTTTGAGTAGCGGGACGGCGGAAGAGACCCAGTACTTC
size: NA; V: TRBV10-3; J: TRBJ1-2; D: NA; CDR3: CATSGLLPLNYGYTF; DNA: TGTGCCACCTCGGGACTGCTGCCCCTTAACTATGGCTACACCTTC
size: NA; V: TRBV2; J: TRBJ1-3; D: TRBD1; CDR3: CASSAQGAAGPIYF; DNA: TGTGCCAGCAGTGCCCAGGGGGCGGCAGGGCCCATATATTTT
size: NA; V: TRBV7-8; J: TRBJ2-7; D: NA; CDR3: CASSLQEGNYEQYF; DNA: TGTGCCAGCAGCCTCCAGGAGGGGAACTACGAGCAGTACTTC
size: few; V: TRBV5-4; J: TRBJ1-2; D: NA; CDR3: CASSPDRNYGYTF; DNA: TGTGCCAGCAGCCCGGACAGAAACTATGGCTACACCTTC
size: few; V: TRBV18; J: TRBJ2-7; D: TRBD1; CDR3: CASSPQGQNYEQYF; DNA: TGTGCCAGCTCACCACAGGGACAGAACTACGAGCAGTACTTC
size: NA; V: TRBV10-3; J: TRBJ1-2; D: NA; CDR3: CAISDNRDYGYTF; DNA: TGTGCCATCAGTGATAACAGGGACTATGGCTACACCTTC
size: NA; V: TRBV7-9; J: TRBJ2-1; D: TRBD2; CDR3: CSSGGDNEQFF; DNA: TGTTCCAGCGGGGGGGACAATGAGCAGTTCTTC
size: few; V: TRBV28; J: TRBJ1-2; D: NA; CDR3: CASSPGIRGYTF; DNA: TGTGCCAGCAGTCCCGGGATTCGAGGCTACACCTTC
size: NA; V: TRBV4-2; J: TRBJ1-4; D: TRBD1; CDR3: CASSHLLGQGALSTNEKLFF; DNA: TGTGCCAGCAGCCACCTATTAGGACAGGGGGCGTTATCAACTAATGAAAAACTGTTTTTT
size: NA; V: TRBV30; J: TRBJ2-7; D: NA; CDR3: CARGNQYEQYF; DNA: TGTGCCCGGGGGAATCAGTACGAGCAGTACTTC
size: NA; V: TRBV19; J: TRBJ2-5; D: TRBD2; CDR3: CASSIGSLAGGSETQYF; DNA: TGTGCCAGTAGTATAGGCTCACTAGCGGGGGGGAGCGAGACCCAGTACTTC
size: NA; V: TRBV2; J: TRBJ1-2; D: TRBD1; CDR3: CASSGDRGRLHGYTF; DNA: TGTGCCAGCAGCGGAGACAGGGGGCGCCTTCATGGCTACACCTTC
size: NA; V: TRBV6-1; J: TRBJ1-1; D: TRBD1; CDR3: CASSGTGVNLFEAFF; DNA: TGTGCCAGCAGTGGAACAGGGGTGAATCTCTTTGAAGCTTTCTTT
size: NA; V: TRBV10-1; J: TRBJ1-5; D: NA; CDR3: CASYGQMGNQPQHF; DNA: TGCGCCAGCTACGGACAGATGGGCAATCAGCCCCAGCATTTT
size: few; V: TRBV14; J: TRBJ1-2; D: NA; CDR3: CASSPSRDPNYGYTF; DNA: TGTGCCAGCAGCCCTTCGCGTGATCCTAACTATGGCTACACCTTC
size: NA; V: TRBV7-3; J: TRBJ2-3; D: TRBD2; CDR3: CASSLTAGGPDTQYF; DNA: TGTGCCAGCAGCTTAACAGCGGGGGGCCCAGATACGCAGTATTTT
size: NA; V: TRBV4-2; J: TRBJ2-3; D: TRBD2; CDR3: CASSQDETSGSTDTQYF; DNA: TGTGCCAGCAGCCAAGATGAGACTAGCGGTAGCACAGATACGCAGTATTTT
size: NA; V: TRBV5-1; J: TRBJ1-4; D: NA; CDR3: CASSGGATNEKLFF; DNA: TGCGCCAGCAGCGGAGGTGCAACTAATGAAAAACTGTTTTTT
size: NA; V: TRBV13; J: TRBJ2-7; D: TRBD2; CDR3: CASSQGLAGNYEQYF; DNA: TGTGCCAGCAGCCAAGGACTAGCGGGGAATTACGAGCAGTACTTC
size: few; V: TRBV7-9; J: TRBJ1-1; D: NA; CDR3: CASSSTNEAFF; DNA: TGTGCCAGCAGCTCCACAAATGAAGCTTTCTTT
size: NA; V: TRBV5-1; J: TRBJ1-2; D: NA; CDR3: CASSLANYGYTF; DNA: TGCGCCAGCAGCTTGGCAAACTATGGCTACACCTTC
size: NA; V: TRBV19; J: TRBJ2-1; D: TRBD2; CDR3: CASGKGLAGGTSYNEQFF; DNA: TGTGCCAGTGGTAAGGGACTAGCGGGGGGAACCTCCTACAATGAGCAGTTCTTC
size: NA; V: TRBV7-3; J: TRBJ1-2; D: TRBD1; CDR3: CASSPGGDRGDYGYTF; DNA: TGTGCCAGCAGCCCCGGGGGGGACAGGGGCGACTATGGCTACACCTTC
size: once; V: TRBV29-1; J: TRBJ2-7; D: TRBD2; CDR3: CSVYSGTNYEQYF; DNA: TGCAGCGTCTATAGCGGGACCAACTACGAGCAGTACTTC